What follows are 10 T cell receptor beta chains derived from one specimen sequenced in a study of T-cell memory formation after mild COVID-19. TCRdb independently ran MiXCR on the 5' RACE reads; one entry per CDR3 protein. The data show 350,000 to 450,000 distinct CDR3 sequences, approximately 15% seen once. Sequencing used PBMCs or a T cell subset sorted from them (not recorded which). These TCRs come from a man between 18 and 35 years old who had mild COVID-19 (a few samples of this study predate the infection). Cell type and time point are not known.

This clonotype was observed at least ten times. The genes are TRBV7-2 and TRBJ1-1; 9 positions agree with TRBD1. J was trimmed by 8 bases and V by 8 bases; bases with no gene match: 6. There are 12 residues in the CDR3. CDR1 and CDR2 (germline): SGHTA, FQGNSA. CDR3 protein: CASGRDREEAFF. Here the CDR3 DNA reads TGTGCCAGCGGCCGGGACAGGGAGGAAGCTTTCTTT.

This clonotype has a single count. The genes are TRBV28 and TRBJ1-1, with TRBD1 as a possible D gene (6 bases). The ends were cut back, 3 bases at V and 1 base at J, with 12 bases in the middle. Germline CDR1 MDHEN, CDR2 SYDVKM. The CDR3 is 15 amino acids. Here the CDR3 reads CASSFPRTANTEAFF. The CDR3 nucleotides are TGTGCCAGCAGTTTCCCCCGGACAGCGAACACTGAAGCTTTCTTT. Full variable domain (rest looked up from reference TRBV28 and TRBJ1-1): DVKVTQSSRYLVKRTGEKVFLECVQDMDHENMFWYRQDPGLGLRLIYFSYDVKMKEKGDIPEGYSVSREKKERFSLILESASTNQTSMYLCASSFPRTANTEAFFGQGTRLTVV.

The CDR3 here is CASSQARTGGPEAFF. CDR3 sequence (DNA): TGCGCCAGCAGCCAAGCGCGGACAGGGGGACCTGAAGCTTTCTTT. The chain combines TRBV4-1 with TRBJ1-1; 10 nucleotides line up with TRBD1. Germline V gives CDR1 MGHRA, CDR2 YSYEKL. The CDR3 has 15 amino acids. The V and J ends lost 1 base and 6 bases, in that order; junction bases with no gene match: 5.

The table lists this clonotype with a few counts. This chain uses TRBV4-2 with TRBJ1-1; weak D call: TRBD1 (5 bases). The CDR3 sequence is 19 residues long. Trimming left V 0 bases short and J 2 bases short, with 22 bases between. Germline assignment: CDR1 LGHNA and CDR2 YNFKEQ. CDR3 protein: CASSQDPPSTTAGNTEAFF. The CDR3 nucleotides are TGTGCCAGCAGCCAAGATCCCCCATCGACGACAGCGGGAAACACTGAAGCTTTCTTT.

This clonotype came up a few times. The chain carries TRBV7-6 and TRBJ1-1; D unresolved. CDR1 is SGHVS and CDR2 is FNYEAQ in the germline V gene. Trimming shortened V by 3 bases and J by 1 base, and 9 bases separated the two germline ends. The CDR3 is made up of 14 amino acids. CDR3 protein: CASSFGVENTEAFF. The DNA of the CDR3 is TGTGCCAGCAGCTTCGGGGTTGAGAACACTGAAGCTTTCTTT. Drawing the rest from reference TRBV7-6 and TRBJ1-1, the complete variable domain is GAGVSQSPRYKVTKRGQDVALRCDPISGHVSLYWYRQALGQGPEFLTYFNYEAQQDKSGLPNDRFSAERPEGSISTLTIQRTEQRDSAMYRCASSFGVENTEAFFGQGTRLTVV.

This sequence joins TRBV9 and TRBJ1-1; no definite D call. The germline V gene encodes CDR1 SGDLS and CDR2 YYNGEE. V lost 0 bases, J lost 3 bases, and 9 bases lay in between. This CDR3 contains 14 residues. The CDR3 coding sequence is TGTGCCAGCAGCGTAGGCGAAGGGTACACTGAAGCTTTCTTT. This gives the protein CASSVGEGYTEAFF.

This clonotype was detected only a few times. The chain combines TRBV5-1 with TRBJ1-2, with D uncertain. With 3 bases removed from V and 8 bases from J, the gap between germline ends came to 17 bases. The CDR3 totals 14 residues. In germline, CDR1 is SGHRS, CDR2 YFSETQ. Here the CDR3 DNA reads TGCGCCAGCAGCTCCCCCCCGGAGTATCTCGGCTACACCTTC. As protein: CASSSPPEYLGYTF.

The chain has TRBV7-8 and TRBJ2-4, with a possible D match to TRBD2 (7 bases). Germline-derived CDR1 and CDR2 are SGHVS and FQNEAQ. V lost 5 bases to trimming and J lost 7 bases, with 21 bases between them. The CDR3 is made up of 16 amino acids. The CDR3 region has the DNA TGTGCCAGCAGCCCTACCGGAGGACTAGACAGGAACATTCAGTACTTC. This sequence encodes CASSPTGGLDRNIQYF.

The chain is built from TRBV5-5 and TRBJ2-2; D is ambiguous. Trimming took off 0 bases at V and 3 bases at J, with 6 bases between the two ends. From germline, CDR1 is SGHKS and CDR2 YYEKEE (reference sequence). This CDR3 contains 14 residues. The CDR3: CASSLVVYTGELFF. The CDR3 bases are TGTGCCAGCAGCTTGGTAGTATACACCGGGGAGCTGTTTTTT.

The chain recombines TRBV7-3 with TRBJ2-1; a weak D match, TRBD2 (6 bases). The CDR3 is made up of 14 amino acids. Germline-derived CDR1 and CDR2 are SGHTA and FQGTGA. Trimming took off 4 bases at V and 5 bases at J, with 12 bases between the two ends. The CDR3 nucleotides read TGTGCCAGCAGCTCGGGACTGGAGAACAATGAGCAGTTCTTC. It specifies CASSSGLENNEQFF. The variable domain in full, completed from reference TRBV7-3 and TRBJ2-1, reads GAGVSQTPSNKVTEKGKYVELRCDPISGHTALYWYRQSLGQGPEFLIYFQGTGAADDSGLPNDRFFAVRPEGSVSTLKIQRTERGDSAVYLCASSSGLENNEQFFGPGTRLTVL.